This paragraph covers one T cell receptor beta chain sequence. This clonotype was seen only a few times. The antigen this receptor binds is unknown. Per-base quality was not reported, and no clone a single base away is much larger than it. Ficoll-Paque density gradient centrifugation was used to isolate PBMCs. The data were obtained in a study of T-cell memory formation after mild COVID-19 (dated by TCRdb to about 2021). Study-wide context: TCR sequence clusters from the two donors were found to be largely donor specific. The cohort comprised two young, previously healthy adult volunteers, one female and one male. In a couple of donors, T-cell clones that expanded and contracted after mild COVID-19 were tracked by sequencing TCRalpha and TCRbeta repertoires over time. General study outcomes and caveats: Whether the second-wave clones peaking on day 37 were SARS-CoV-2 specific was not confirmed. Contracting CD4+ clones turned up mainly in the CM and EM memory subsets, whereas EMRA was where CD8+ clones were enriched. From day 15 to 85, contracting clones showed balanced CD4/CD8 phenotypes, whereas a second wave of clones that expanded from day 15 to 37 leaned towards CD4+. Only a couple of mild cases were covered by the study, and larger cohorts that include severe cases with pre-infection samples were considered necessary. The detection of some responding clones in pre-infection memory suggests that pre-existing cross-reactive memory T cells joined the SARS-CoV-2 response.

Sequencing used an Illumina NovaSeq 6000. TCRalpha and TCRbeta cDNA libraries were built by 5'RACE with constant-segment primers, adding sample barcodes and unique molecular identifiers. RNA was extracted from every sample with Trizol reagent. Library amplification was performed in two PCR steps, and a second sample barcode and Illumina TruSeq adapters were introduced in the second step. Libraries were sequenced on an Illumina NovaSeq with 2 x 150 bp paired-end reads. Per the authors' processing: The reads were demultiplexed and collapsed into UMI-guided consensus sequences using migec v1.2.7. With mixcr v2.1.11, UMI consensuses were aligned to TRA and TRB V and J templates and assembled into clonotypes. Clonotypes were classified as expanded or contracted when called significant by both edgeR and NoisET, with noise models trained on biological replicates. For edgeR calls, a false discovery rate-adjusted p below 0.01 and a log2 fold-change threshold of 1 were applied. As an exploratory analysis of dynamics, max-normalized trajectories of the 1000 most abundant clonotypes were examined by PCA with hierarchical clustering. The CD4 or CD8 phenotype of responding clones was assigned using the separately sequenced CD4+ and CD8+ repertoires. TCRdb's own reprocessing of the public reads used fastp at Q25 and MiXCR and kept productive beta chains. One record per CDR3 amino acid sequence lists the most common genes and DNA. TCRdb's processing, not the authors', yielded these V and J calls. Recorded for this sample are under 350,000 distinct CDR3 sequences; about a sixth of them occurred a single time. The ten largest clones capture about 23% of the sample.

From a lookup of the germline V gene, CDR1 and CDR2 are MRHNA and SNTAGT. Its CDR3 holds 13 amino acids, cysteine through phenylalanine. The read is trimmed to its CDR3 DNA, 39 bases read in frame from base 1. Clipping removes 11 bases from V and 5 bases from J, with 12 as the unmatched junction base count. This clonotype was sampled from a man between 18 and 29 years old who had mild COVID-19 (a few samples of this study predate the infection). The sample titles of this study are shuffled in the database, so cell type and time point are left out; the donor was told from shared clones. Recombination linked TRBV6-4 to TRBJ2-7; 7 junctional bases match TRBD1. The sample was PBMCs or a T cell subset sorted from them (not recorded which). The CDR3 corresponds to CAWRDRVTDEQYF. Read as DNA, the sequence is TGTGCCTGGCGAGACAGGGTAACGGACGAGCAGTACTTC.